Shown below are 19 T cell receptor beta chains from a single sample sequenced in a study of cytomegalovirus exposure and HLA in healthy donors. The PCR was carried out with 60 Vbeta primers and 13 Jbeta primers. Sequenced by immunoSEQ multiplex PCR; TCRdb stores in-frame clones only, minus some. This repertoire includes fewer than 85,000 clones. The specimen sequenced was PBMCs. These receptors all come from a female donor in good health and CMV-seropositive.

This rearrangement joins TRBV28 to TRBJ1-2; unclear D gene. This CDR3 is 13 amino acids long. V was pared by 3 bases and J by 4 bases, with 9 bases between. The germline gives CDR1 MDHEN, CDR2 SYDVKM. CDR3 nucleotides: TGTGCCAGCAGTTTTCAGTTTTCCTATGGCTACACCTTC. It specifies CASSFQFSYGYTF.

CDR3 loop: CASSPRTGDYGYTF. The CDR3 DNA sequence: TGTGCCAGCTCACCTCGGACAGGGGACTATGGCTACACCTTC. The rearrangement uses TRBV18 and TRBJ1-2; 9 nucleotides agree with TRBD1. The J segment lost 3 bases and the V segment lost 3 bases, leaving 2 bases of the junction unmatched. Germline values: CDR1 KGHSH, CDR2 LQKENI. This CDR3 has 14 residues. Together with reference TRBV18 and TRBJ1-2, the CDR3 gives the full variable domain: NAGVMQNPRHLVRRRGQEARLRCSPMKGHSHVYWYRQLPEEGLKFMVYLQKENIIDESGMPKERFSAEFPKEGPSILRIQQVVRGDSAAYFCASSPRTGDYGYTFGSGTRLTVV.

The gene calls are TRBV4-1 and TRBJ1-5; weak D call: TRBD1 (5 bases). Germline lookup yields CDR1 MGHRA and CDR2 YSYEKL. The CDR3 has 16 residues. V was clipped by 4 bases and J by 5 bases, with 18 bases between them. Here the CDR3 DNA reads TGCGCCAGCAGCCCCTCCGCGGGGCAGGTATATCAGCCCCAGCATTTT. Translating it yields CASSPSAGQVYQPQHF.

This chain uses TRBV6-5 with TRBJ1-5, with 8 bases lining up with TRBD1. The junction had 8 bases not matched to a gene; V was cut back by 6 bases and J by 4 bases. Germline CDR1 is MNHEY and CDR2 is SVGAGI. The CDR3 is made up of 15 amino acids. This chain's CDR3 is CASRADRGLNQPQHF. In DNA form, the CDR3 reads TGTGCCAGCAGAGCCGACAGGGGATTAAATCAGCCCCAGCATTTT.

The CDR3 is CASSFGLYGYTF. In nucleotides, the CDR3 is TGTGCCAGCAGCTTCGGGTTGTATGGCTACACCTTC. This sequence joins TRBV7-9 and TRBJ1-2; D not certain. CDR1 SEHNR and CDR2 FQNEAQ come from the germline V gene (reference sequence). V was cut by 3 bases and J by 5 bases, with 7 bases left in between. There are 12 residues in the CDR3.

The V and J genes are TRBV28 and TRBJ2-7; 9 bases agree with TRBD1. Germline V gives CDR1 MDHEN, CDR2 SYDVKM. This CDR3 spans 14 amino acids. V was clipped by 5 bases and J by 4 bases; unmatched bases: 6. DNA of the CDR3: TGTGCCAGCAGTATCCGGGACAGGGCATACGAGCAGTACTTC. The encoded protein is CASSIRDRAYEQYF.

The chain has TRBV6-5 and TRBJ1-1; no definite D call. Germline values: CDR1 MNHEY, CDR2 SVGAGI. Trimming stripped 6 bases from V and 3 bases from J, with 14 bases between. The CDR3 runs 14 residues. CDR3 coding DNA: TGTGCCAGCAGGGAACAGCTCTACGACACTGAAGCTTTCTTT. This codes for CASREQLYDTEAFF.

The gene calls are TRBV7-9 and TRBJ1-2; D may be TRBD1 (5 bases). Trimming stripped 5 bases from V and 2 bases from J, with 12 bases between. Looked up from germline, CDR1 is SEHNR and CDR2 is FQNEAQ (reference sequence). CDR3 length equals 14 residues. This CDR3 is CASSATTGNYGYTF. CDR3 DNA: TGTGCCAGCAGCGCCACTACAGGAAACTATGGCTACACCTTC.

The chain carries TRBV2 and TRBJ2-1; 7 bases are shared with TRBD2. This CDR3 has 15 amino acids. Trimming took 6 bases from V and 5 from J; bases not matched to a gene: 10. Per the germline V gene, CDR1 is SNHLY and CDR2 is FYNNEI. As DNA, the CDR3 is TGTGCCAGCAGCACAGGACGCGGGAGTGACAATGAGCAGTTCTTC. This codes for CASSTGRGSDNEQFF.

V is TRBV7-2 and J is TRBJ2-5, with unresolved D. Trimming removed 4 bases from V and 4 bases from J, with 4 bases in between. CDR3 length: 11 amino acids. CDR1 SGHTA and CDR2 FQGNSA come from the germline V gene. CDR3 loop: CASSSGETQYF. As DNA, the CDR3 is TGTGCCAGCAGCTCCGGAGAGACCCAGTACTTC.

This rearrangement joins TRBV5-4 to TRBJ2-3, with 7 bases matching TRBD2. Trimming removed 2 bases from V and 3 bases from J; junction bases left unmatched: 12. The germline V gene encodes CDR1 SGHNT and CDR2 YYREEE (reference sequence). The CDR3 is 17 residues long. The CDR3 DNA is TGTGCCAGCAGCTTACATCGAGCGGGAAAAGAGACAGATACGCAGTATTTT. Its translation is CASSLHRAGKETDTQYF.

The chain links TRBV18 to TRBJ2-7, with a possible D match to TRBD2 (5 bases). Trimming took 3 bases from V and 4 from J, leaving 13 bases between them. This CDR3 contains 14 residues. Germline V gives CDR1 KGHSH, CDR2 LQKENI. The CDR3 loop reads CASSPGGLWYEQYF. The DNA for the CDR3 is TGTGCCAGCTCACCCGGAGGACTTTGGTACGAGCAGTACTTC.

The gene calls are TRBV5-1 and TRBJ2-5; 10 bases fit TRBD1. V gave up 4 bases and J gave up 3 bases; unmatched junction bases: 3. This CDR3 has 14 amino acids. Germline V gives CDR1 SGHRS, CDR2 YFSETQ. CDR3 DNA sequence: TGCGCCAGCAGCCAAGGGACAGGGGAAGAGACCCAGTACTTC. Its translation is CASSQGTGEETQYF.

This rearrangement joins TRBV6-6 to TRBJ2-7, with D possibly TRBD2 on 5 matching bases. From germline, CDR1 is MNHNY and CDR2 SVGAGI (reference sequence). V lost 6 bases, J lost 4 bases, and 16 bases lay in between. The CDR3 runs to 14 residues. The CDR3 coding sequence is TGTGCCAGCAGGCCCATAACTAGGATATACGAGCAGTACTTC. It codes for CASRPITRIYEQYF.

The rearrangement links TRBV7-2 to TRBJ2-1, with D possibly TRBD1 on 6 matching bases. This CDR3 comprises 17 residues. Germline V lookup: CDR1 SGHTA, CDR2 FQGNSA. V was cut by 4 bases and J by 4 bases, with 20 bases left in between. In DNA, the CDR3 is TGTGCCAGCAGCTCCCTTCCGTCCGGGACACTTTACAATGAGCAGTTCTTC. The encoded protein is CASSSLPSGTLYNEQFF.

The V gene is TRBV4-3, the J gene TRBJ1-1; D might be TRBD1 (6 bases). The CDR3 is 16 residues long. The V end lost 0 bases, the J end lost 1 base, and 12 bases lay between the germline ends. Germline values: CDR1 LGHNA, CDR2 YSLEER. In DNA form, the CDR3 reads TGCGCCAGCAGCCAAGAAGGGGGGGCGGGGAACACTGAAGCTTTCTTT. It translates to CASSQEGGAGNTEAFF.

On this clone: Compared with germline, one end of the junction differs, possibly owing to a read error. V is TRBV11-3 and J is TRBJ2-3; 7 bases are a match to TRBD2. The CDR3 length is 13 residues. Germline V gives CDR1 SGHNT, CDR2 YENEEA. CDR3 DNA: TGTGCCAGCAGCTTAGATTCCGCCGGGACTAAAAATTTT. Amino acid sequence: CASSLDSAGTKNF.

The chain is built from TRBV7-9 and TRBJ2-1; 12 bases map to TRBD1. CDR1 SEHNR and CDR2 FQNEAQ come from the germline V gene (reference sequence). This CDR3 is 14 amino acids long. Trimming took 10 bases from V and 10 from J; bases not matched to a gene: 11. CDR3 protein: CAIAKGQGAGEQFF. DNA of the CDR3: TGTGCCATCGCAAAGGGACAGGGGGCTGGCGAGCAGTTCTTC.

The chain couples TRBV6-5 to TRBJ2-7; D is possibly TRBD1 (6 bases). The germline V gene has CDR1 MNHEY and CDR2 SVGAGI. This CDR3 has 14 amino acids. Trimming removed 6 bases from V and 2 bases from J, with 14 bases in between. Here the CDR3 DNA reads TGTGCCAGCAGGGCAGGGGTGCTCACCTACGAGCAGTACTTC. Amino acid sequence: CASRAGVLTYEQYF.